Below are 32 T cell receptor beta chains sequenced from a single sample in a study of CD8+ T cells in alopecia areata. Following extraction, RNA underwent reverse transcription to cDNA, which served as the sequencing template. TCRdb's table, derived via immunoSEQ multiplex PCR, lists solely in-frame clones and lacks some. The sample includes more than 100,000 clones, roughly half seen only once; the top ten take 8% to 10%. Specimen: CD4+ T cells sorted from blood. Receptor source: a human donor in good health.

This clone is a singleton in its sample. The genes are TRBV2 and TRBJ2-1; 8 bases fit TRBD2. The CDR3 loop spans 13 amino acids. The ends lost 6 bases at V and 2 bases at J; junction bases unmatched: 0. CDR1 is SNHLY, CDR2 FYNNEI, per germline. The CDR3 nucleotides read TGTGCCAGCAGGCGGGGGGCCTACAATGAGCAGTTCTTC. Its protein is CASRRGAYNEQFF.

Remarks on this clone: Other DNA sequences in the sample encode the same CDR3. The chain joins TRBV29-1 to TRBJ2-5, with TRBD2 as a possible D gene (5 bases). V was clipped by 6 bases and J by 5 bases, with 10 bases between them. Germline-derived CDR1 and CDR2 are SQVTM and ANQGSEA. CDR3 length equals 11 residues. The CDR3 nucleotides are TGCAGCGTGAGGACGGGGGAGACCCAGTACTTC. It specifies CSVRTGETQYF.

The rearrangement links TRBV5-4 to TRBJ1-2, with a possible D match to TRBD1 (5 bases). Per germline, CDR1 SGHNT and CDR2 YYREEE (reference sequence). Deletions cut 4 bases from V and 6 bases from J, with 13 bases between. The CDR3 runs to 13 residues. The CDR3 is CASSRNTGDGYTF. The CDR3 nucleotides read TGTGCCAGCAGCAGGAACACAGGCGATGGCTACACCTTC.

V and J are TRBV6-6 and TRBJ2-2, with 8 bases lining up with TRBD2. Germline CDR1 and CDR2: MNHNY and SVGAGI (reference sequence). The CDR3 loop spans 16 amino acids. V gave up 4 bases and J gave up 3 bases; unmatched junction bases: 7. As DNA, the CDR3 is TGTGCCAGCAGTTCAGCCACGGGGGGGGACACCGGGGAGCTGTTTTTT. The encoded protein is CASSSATGGDTGELFF.

The CDR3 region has the DNA TGTGCCAGCAGTTTCTCGACAGGGTGGGATGGCTACACCTTC. Translating gives CASSFSTGWDGYTF. The chain joins TRBV28 to TRBJ1-2; TRBD1 matches at 7 bases. The CDR3 length is 14 residues. V lost 3 bases and J lost 6; bases outside the gene matches: 7. Per germline, CDR1 MDHEN and CDR2 SYDVKM.

V and J are TRBV28 and TRBJ2-5; weak D call: TRBD2 (5 bases). Looked up from germline, CDR1 is MDHEN and CDR2 is SYDVKM. The CDR3 sequence is 13 residues long. The germline V and J ends were trimmed by 3 bases and 4 bases, with 9 bases remaining between them. The CDR3 protein is CASSLGGRETQYF. The CDR3 region has the DNA TGTGCCAGCAGTTTGGGCGGGCGAGAGACCCAGTACTTC.

This clone was counted between two and nine times. V usage is TRBV29-1 and J usage is TRBJ1-2; TRBD1 might be the D (6 bases). The V end was cut by 7 bases, the J end by 3 bases, with 9 bases between. CDR3 size: 11 residues. Germline CDR1 reads SQVTM; CDR2 reads ANQGSEA. CDR3 in DNA: TGCAGCGGGGGGGCGGACTATGGCTACACCTTC. This translates into CSGGADYGYTF.

The V gene is TRBV7-2, the J gene TRBJ2-5, with 8 bases aligning to TRBD2. V lost 3 bases and J lost 5; bases outside the gene matches: 5. Germline assignment: CDR1 SGHTA and CDR2 FQGNSA. This CDR3 has 14 amino acids. As DNA, the CDR3 is TGTGCCAGCAGCTTTTCGGGGGGGCAGGAGACCCAGTACTTC. Translated: CASSFSGGQETQYF.

This chain joins TRBV7-9 and TRBJ1-1; the D gene is possibly TRBD1 (5 bases). Per the germline V gene, CDR1 is SEHNR and CDR2 is FQNEAQ (reference sequence). The CDR3 consists of 15 residues. Trimming took off 1 base at V and 2 bases at J, with 11 bases between the two ends. The DNA for the CDR3 is TGTGCCAGCAGCTTAGGGGGCCGGGCCAACACTGAAGCTTTCTTT. As protein: CASSLGGRANTEAFF.

V is TRBV30 and J is TRBJ2-2; D gene uncertain. Trimming left V 1 base short and J 4 bases short, with 13 bases between. The germline gives CDR1 GTSNPN, CDR2 SVGIG (reference sequence). The CDR3 runs to 15 residues. The CDR3, as DNA: TGTGCCTGGAGTGACAGACGCTCCTCCACCGGGGAGCTGTTTTTT. It codes for CAWSDRRSSTGELFF.

The chain couples TRBV4-3 to TRBJ1-2; 7 bases align to TRBD1. The V gene's germline CDR1 is LGHNA and CDR2 YSLEER. The CDR3 is 15 amino acids. J was trimmed by 5 bases and V by 0 bases; bases with no gene match: 6. Here the CDR3 DNA reads TGCGCCAGCAGCCAAGAAACAGGGGTAGTGTATGGCTACACCTTC. It encodes CASSQETGVVYGYTF.

V gene TRBV25-1 combines with J gene TRBJ2-6; D remains unclear. This CDR3 is built from 15 residues. Germline V gene sequence: CDR1 MGHDK, CDR2 SYGVNS. Trimming stripped 6 bases from V and 0 bases from J, with 9 bases between. The CDR3 DNA sequence: TGTGCCAGCAGCACAGCATCCTCTGGGGCCAACGTCCTGACTTTC. Translated, it gives CASSTASSGANVLTF.

The chain combines TRBV21-1 with TRBJ2-2; the table's D call, TRBD2, has no DNA check behind it. TRBV21-1 is classified as a pseudogene. The CDR3 is made up of 15 amino acids. The CDR3, as DNA: TGTGCCAGCAGCAGGGGTAGCGGGGTGACCGGGGAGCTGTTTTTT. It is translated as CASSRGSGVTGELFF.

The chain uses TRBV4-1 and TRBJ2-1, with D possibly matching TRBD2 (6 bases). V gave up 1 base and J gave up 7 bases, with 11 bases separating them. The CDR3 totals 14 residues. From germline, CDR1 is MGHRA and CDR2 YSYEKL. The CDR3 nucleotides read TGCGCCAGCAGCCAAGCAACTAGCATAAATGAGCAGTTCTTC. Translated: CASSQATSINEQFF.

The chain joins TRBV7-9 to TRBJ2-2; 8 bases are shared with TRBD2. The J segment lost 0 bases and the V segment lost 11 bases, leaving 8 bases of the junction unmatched. Germline V CDR1 and CDR2: SEHNR, FQNEAQ (reference sequence). The length of the CDR3 is 15 residues. The CDR3 spells CAALGGGANTGELFF. In DNA, the CDR3 is TGTGCCGCCCTCGGGGGGGGCGCGAACACCGGGGAGCTGTTTTTT.

This clone was seen more than once but under ten times. The genes are TRBV14 and TRBJ1-1; TRBD1 matches 7 bases. Germline V lookup: CDR1 SGHDN, CDR2 FVKESK. Unmatched junction bases numbered 10, after V lost 9 bases and J lost 6 bases. This CDR3 region has 13 residues. This chain's CDR3 is CARLEDREPEAFF. In DNA form, the CDR3 reads TGTGCCAGGCTAGAAGACAGGGAACCTGAAGCTTTCTTT.

This clone has just a few counts. The genes are TRBV5-4 and TRBJ1-5; D remains unclear. CDR3 size: 12 residues. Germline CDR1 SGHNT, CDR2 YYREEE (reference sequence). V gave up 1 base and J gave up 3 bases, with 2 bases separating them. CDR3 in amino acids: CASSLNNQPQHF. The CDR3 DNA is TGTGCCAGCAGCTTGAACAATCAGCCCCAGCATTTT.

The gene calls are TRBV7-9 and TRBJ2-7; 7 nucleotides match TRBD2. CDR3 size: 15 residues. V shed 5 bases, J shed 2 bases, and the junction held 9 bases outside the gene matches. Germline values: CDR1 SEHNR, CDR2 FQNEAQ (reference sequence). The CDR3 DNA is TGTGCCAGCAGCCAAAGGGCGGGGGAAGCCTACGAGCAGTACTTC. Translation gives CASSQRAGEAYEQYF.

The chain couples TRBV30 to TRBJ2-3; D is uncertain. The CDR3 loop spans 12 amino acids. Trimming cost V 1 base and J 3 bases, with 5 bases left between them. Per germline, CDR1 GTSNPN and CDR2 SVGIG (reference sequence). CDR3 nucleotides: TGTGCCTGGAGTGCCGCAACAGATACGCAGTATTTT. The encoded protein is CAWSAATDTQYF. Together with reference TRBV30 and TRBJ2-3, the CDR3 gives the full variable domain: SQTIHQWPATLVQPVGSPLSLECTVEGTSNPNLYWYRQAAGRGLQLLFYSVGIGQISSEVPQNLSASRPQDRQFILSSKKLLLSDSGFYLCAWSAATDTQYFGPGTRLTVL.

This clone occurred once. V and J are TRBV27 and TRBJ2-7; 11 positions match TRBD2. This CDR3 has 16 amino acids. Unmatched junction bases numbered 12, after V lost 6 bases and J lost 5 bases. Germline assignment: CDR1 MNHEY and CDR2 SMNVEV (reference sequence). In nucleotides, the CDR3 is TGTGCCAGCAGCCGCATCCCTAGCGGGGGGCGAGACGAGCAGTACTTC. Amino acids: CASSRIPSGGRDEQYF.

This clone was seen only a few times. This chain links TRBV29-1 with TRBJ2-7, with D perhaps TRBD2 (5 bases). V dropped 7 bases and J dropped 0 bases, with 7 bases sitting between them. The CDR3 is 11 amino acids. CDR1 is SQVTM, CDR2 ANQGSEA, per germline. CDR3 amino acids: CSGRDSYEQYF. CDR3 nucleotides: TGCAGCGGTCGGGACTCCTACGAGCAGTACTTC.

This clone was seen only a few times. A read error may produce the germline difference seen at one junction end. This chain joins TRBV20-1 and TRBJ1-2; D is unresolved. In germline, CDR1 is DFQATT, CDR2 SNEGSKA (reference sequence). The CDR3 has 11 amino acids. CDR3 sequence reads: CSARLHWGIAF. The DNA of the CDR3 is TGCAGTGCGAGGTTACATTGGGGTATCGCCTTC.

J is TRBJ1-1 and V is TRBV27; D is possibly TRBD1 (6 bases). The V gene lost 2 bases and the J gene lost 1 base, with 14 bases spanning the gap. Germline CDR1 MNHEY, CDR2 SMNVEV (reference sequence). This CDR3 spans 16 amino acids. For the CDR3, the DNA is TGTGCCAGCAGTTTAGACCCGGGACAACCGAACACTGAAGCTTTCTTT. It is translated as CASSLDPGQPNTEAFF.

This clone was seen a few times. The chain links TRBV2 to TRBJ1-4, with 10 bases that match TRBD1. In germline, CDR1 is SNHLY, CDR2 FYNNEI. V dropped 7 bases and J dropped 4; count of bases not matched to a gene: 6. The CDR3 totals 15 residues. CDR3 protein: CASTPDRGRNEKLFF. For the CDR3, the DNA is TGTGCCAGCACCCCCGACAGGGGGCGTAATGAAAAACTGTTTTTT.

This clone was counted a few times. The DNA of the CDR3 is TGCAGCGTGGTAGGGACTAGCGGGGTGGTCTACGAGCAGTACTTC. Translation gives CSVVGTSGVVYEQYF. The rearrangement links TRBV29-1 to TRBJ2-7; TRBD2 matches 13 bases. This CDR3 spans 15 amino acids. V gave up 6 bases and J gave up 3 bases; unmatched junction bases: 8. Germline-derived CDR1 and CDR2 are SQVTM and ANQGSEA.

This clone was observed a few times. The J gene is TRBJ1-5, the V gene TRBV7-2; no clear D gene. Germline V CDR1 and CDR2: SGHTA, FQGNSA. V was trimmed by 3 bases and J by 3 bases, leaving 12 bases between them. This CDR3 region has 15 residues. The CDR3 bases are TGTGCCAGCAGCTTGGACTACGGTGACAATCAGCCCCAGCATTTT. Translation: CASSLDYGDNQPQHF. The entire variable domain, with the rest obtained from reference TRBV7-2 and TRBJ1-5, is as follows: GAGVSQSPSNKVTEKGKDVELRCDPISGHTALYWYRQSLGQGLEFLIYFQGNSAPDKSGLPSDRFSAERTGGSVSTLTIQRTQQEDSAVYLCASSLDYGDNQPQHFGDGTRLSIL.

This chain joins TRBV4-2 and TRBJ1-6, with 10 bases lining up with TRBD1. The CDR3 is 16 amino acids. Losses at the gene ends were 1 base for V and 5 bases for J; bases not matched to a gene: 2. The germline V gene encodes CDR1 LGHNA and CDR2 YNFKEQ. CDR3 nucleotide sequence: TGTGCCAGCAGCCAAGGACAGGGGGCAAATAATTCACCCCTCCACTTT. Its translation: CASSQGQGANNSPLHF.

CDR3 in amino acids: CASSLDSGRGRQETQYF. CDR3 DNA: TGTGCCAGCAGCTTGGATTCAGGGAGGGGAAGACAAGAGACCCAGTACTTC. The chain is built from TRBV5-4 and TRBJ2-5; 7 bases match TRBD2. Germline CDR1 and CDR2: SGHNT and YYREEE (reference sequence). CDR3 size: 17 residues. Trimming cost V 0 bases and J 2 bases; bases outside gene matches: 10. The whole variable domain, remainder taken from reference TRBV5-4 and TRBJ2-5, is ETGVTQSPTHLIKTRGQQVTLRCSSQSGHNTVSWYQQALGQGPQFIFQYYREEENGRGNFPPRFSGLQFPNYSSELNVNALELDDSALYLCASSLDSGRGRQETQYFGPGTRLLVL.

The V gene is TRBV7-2, the J gene TRBJ2-5; TRBD2 aligns across 7 bases. The CDR3 has 14 amino acids. In germline, CDR1 is SGHTA, CDR2 FQGNSA. V dropped 5 bases and J dropped 4; count of bases not matched to a gene: 7. The CDR3, as DNA: TGTGCCAGCAGCCCGTTTGGGGGGGGAGAGACCCAGTACTTC. This codes for CASSPFGGGETQYF.

The V and J genes are TRBV30 and TRBJ1-6, with 8 positions matching TRBD1. The germline V gene has CDR1 GTSNPN and CDR2 SVGIG (reference sequence). J lost 7 bases, V lost 2 bases, and 4 bases had no gene match. CDR3 length equals 14 residues. The CDR3 coding sequence is TGTGCCTGGAGTAGGACAGGGATGAATTCACCCCTCCACTTT. This translates into CAWSRTGMNSPLHF.

The V gene is TRBV6-5, the J gene TRBJ1-6; no definite D call. Trimming left V 5 bases short and J 6 bases short, with 14 bases between. From germline, CDR1 is MNHEY and CDR2 SVGAGI. The CDR3 length is 15 residues. CDR3 DNA: TGTGCCAGCAGTCCCTCGCGGGGAGCTAATTCACCCCTCCACTTT. It yields the protein CASSPSRGANSPLHF.

For the CDR3, the DNA is TGTGCCAGCACCACTCGGGACCACCGAAAGCAGTTCTTC. Translation gives CASTTRDHRKQFF. This sequence joins TRBV7-2 and TRBJ2-1; tentatively, D is TRBD1 or TRBD2 (5 bases each). The CDR3 consists of 13 residues. V was pared by 7 bases and J by 11 bases, with 18 bases between. Looked up from germline, CDR1 is SGHTA and CDR2 is FQGNSA.